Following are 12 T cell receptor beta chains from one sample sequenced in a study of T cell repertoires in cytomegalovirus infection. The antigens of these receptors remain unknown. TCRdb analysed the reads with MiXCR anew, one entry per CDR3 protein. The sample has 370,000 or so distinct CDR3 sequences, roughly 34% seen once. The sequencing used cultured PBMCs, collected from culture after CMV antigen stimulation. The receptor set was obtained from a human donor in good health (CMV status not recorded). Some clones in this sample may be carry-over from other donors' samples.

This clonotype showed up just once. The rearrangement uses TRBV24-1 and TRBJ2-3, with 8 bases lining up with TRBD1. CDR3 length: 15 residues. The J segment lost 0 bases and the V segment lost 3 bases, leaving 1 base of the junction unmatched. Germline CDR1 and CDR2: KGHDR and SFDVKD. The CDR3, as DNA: TGTGCCACCAGTGATGACAGGGGCAGCACAGATACGCAGTATTTT. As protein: CATSDDRGSTDTQYF.

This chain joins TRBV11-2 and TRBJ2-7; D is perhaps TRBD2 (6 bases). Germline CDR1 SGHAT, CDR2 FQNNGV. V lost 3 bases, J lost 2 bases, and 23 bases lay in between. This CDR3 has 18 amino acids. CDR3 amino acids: CASSFRLDLGSAPYEQYV. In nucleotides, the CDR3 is TGTGCCAGCAGCTTCCGCTTAGACCTCGGGAGCGCGCCCTACGAGCAGTACGTC.

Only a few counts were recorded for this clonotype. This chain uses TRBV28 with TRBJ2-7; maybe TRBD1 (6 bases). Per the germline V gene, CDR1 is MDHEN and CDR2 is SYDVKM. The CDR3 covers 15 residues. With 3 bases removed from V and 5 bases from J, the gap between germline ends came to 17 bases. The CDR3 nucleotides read TGTGCCAGCAGTTTGTGGGGAACAGGGAGCAACGAGCAGTACTTC. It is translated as CASSLWGTGSNEQYF.

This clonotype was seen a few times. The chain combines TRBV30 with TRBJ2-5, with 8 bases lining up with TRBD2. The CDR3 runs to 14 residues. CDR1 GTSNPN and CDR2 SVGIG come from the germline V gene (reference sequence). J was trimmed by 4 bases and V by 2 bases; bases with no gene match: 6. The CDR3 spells CAWSIGLAGETQYF. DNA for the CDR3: TGTGCCTGGAGTATTGGCCTAGCGGGAGAGACCCAGTACTTC.

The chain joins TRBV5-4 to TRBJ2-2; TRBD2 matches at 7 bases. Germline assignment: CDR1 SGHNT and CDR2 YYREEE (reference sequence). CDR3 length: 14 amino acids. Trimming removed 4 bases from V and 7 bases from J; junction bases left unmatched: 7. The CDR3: CASSVGGADGELFF. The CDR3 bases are TGTGCCAGCAGCGTGGGAGGGGCTGACGGGGAGCTGTTTTTT.

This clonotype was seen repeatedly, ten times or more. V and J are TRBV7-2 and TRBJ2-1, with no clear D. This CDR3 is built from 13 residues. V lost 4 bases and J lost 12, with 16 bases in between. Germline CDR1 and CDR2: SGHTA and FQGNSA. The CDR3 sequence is CASSSLDSIGQFF. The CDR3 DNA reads TGTGCCAGCAGCTCCCTAGACTCAATAGGGCAGTTCTTC.

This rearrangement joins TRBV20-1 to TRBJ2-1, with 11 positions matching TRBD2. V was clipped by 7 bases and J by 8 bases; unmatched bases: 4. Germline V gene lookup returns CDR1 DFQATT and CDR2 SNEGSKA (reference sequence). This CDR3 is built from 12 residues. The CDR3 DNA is TGCAGTGGTAGCGGGAGGGCCGATGAGCAGTTCTTC. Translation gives CSGSGRADEQFF.

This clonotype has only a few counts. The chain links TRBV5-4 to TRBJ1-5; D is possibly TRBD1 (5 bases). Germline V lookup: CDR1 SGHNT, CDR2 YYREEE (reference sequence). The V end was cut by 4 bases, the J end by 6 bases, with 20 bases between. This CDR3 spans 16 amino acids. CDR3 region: CASSLGGVVTSQPQHF. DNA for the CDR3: TGTGCCAGCAGCCTTGGGGGGGTCGTGACCAGTCAGCCCCAGCATTTT.

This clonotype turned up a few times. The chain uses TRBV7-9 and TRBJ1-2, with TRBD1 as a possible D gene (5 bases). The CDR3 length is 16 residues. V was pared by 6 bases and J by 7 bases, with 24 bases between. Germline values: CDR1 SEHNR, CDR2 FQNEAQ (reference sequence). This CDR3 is CASRPWQGLGLRGYTF. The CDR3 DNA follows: TGTGCCAGCAGGCCATGGCAGGGATTAGGTCTTCGTGGCTACACCTTC.

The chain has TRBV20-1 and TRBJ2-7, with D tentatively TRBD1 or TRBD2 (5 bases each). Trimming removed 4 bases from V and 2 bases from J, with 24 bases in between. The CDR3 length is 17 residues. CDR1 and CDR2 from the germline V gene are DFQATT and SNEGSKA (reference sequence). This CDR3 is CSANGGGGFSRAYEQYF. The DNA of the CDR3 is TGCAGTGCTAACGGCGGTGGGGGATTTTCGAGGGCCTACGAGCAGTACTTC.

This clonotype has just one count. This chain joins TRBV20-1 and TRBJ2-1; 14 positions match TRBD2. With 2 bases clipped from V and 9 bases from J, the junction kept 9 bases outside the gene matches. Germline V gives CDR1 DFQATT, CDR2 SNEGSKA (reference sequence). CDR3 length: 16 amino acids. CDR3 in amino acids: CSARTGTSGSSVEQFF. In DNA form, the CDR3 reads TGCAGTGCTAGAACCGGGACTAGCGGGAGTAGTGTTGAGCAGTTCTTC.

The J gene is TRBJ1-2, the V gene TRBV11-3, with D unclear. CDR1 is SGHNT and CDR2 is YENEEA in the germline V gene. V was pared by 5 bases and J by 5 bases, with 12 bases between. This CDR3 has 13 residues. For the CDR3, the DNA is TGTGCCAGCAGCGCCCCGGCGGGGTATGGCTACACCTTC. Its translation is CASSAPAGYGYTF.